This TCR beta chain was identified in a study of graft-versus-host responses after intestinal transplantation. Points from the study as a whole: The recipient marrow held GvH clones, and some of them showed up first in ileum or blood. Individuals who had graft-donor T cell macrochimerism had allografts that showed high graft-versus-host to host-versus-graft clonal ratios.

V lost 5 bases to trimming and J lost 3 bases; unmatched junction nucleotides: 13. The V gene's germline CDR1 is SGHVS and CDR2 FNYEAQ. This CDR3 contains 17 residues. There are a few counts of this clone. The antigen is undetermined. Clones were read by immunoSEQ multiplex PCR, and TCRdb kept only the in-frame ones, dropping some. The sample holds tens of thousands of clones, roughly four fifths seen once. This clonotype originated in a human donor who received an intestinal transplant. Sequenced material: unstimulated CD8+ T cells sorted from spleen or lymph node cells, taken before intestinal transplant. The gene calls are TRBV7-6 and TRBJ2-7; 10 bases fit TRBD1. CDR3 nucleotides: TGTGCCAGCAGCCCCGGGACCACCGGGACAGGGGACTACGAGCAGTACTTC. Amino acids: CASSPGTTGTGDYEQYF.